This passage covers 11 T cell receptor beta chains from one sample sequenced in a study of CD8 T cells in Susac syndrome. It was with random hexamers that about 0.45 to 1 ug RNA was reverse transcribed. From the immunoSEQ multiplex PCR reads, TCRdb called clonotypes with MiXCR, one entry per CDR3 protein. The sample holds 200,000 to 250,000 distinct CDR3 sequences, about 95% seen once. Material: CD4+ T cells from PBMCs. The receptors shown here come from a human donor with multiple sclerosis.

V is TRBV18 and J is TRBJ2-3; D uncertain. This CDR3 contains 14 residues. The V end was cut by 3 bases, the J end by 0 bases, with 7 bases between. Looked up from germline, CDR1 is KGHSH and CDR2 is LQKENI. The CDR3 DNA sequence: TGTGCCAGCTCACCCTTCGAGAGCACAGATACGCAGTATTTT. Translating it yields CASSPFESTDTQYF.

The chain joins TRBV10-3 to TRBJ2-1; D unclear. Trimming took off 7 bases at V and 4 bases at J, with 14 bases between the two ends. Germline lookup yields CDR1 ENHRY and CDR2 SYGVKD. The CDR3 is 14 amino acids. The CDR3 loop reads CAITPDESYNEQFF. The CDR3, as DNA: TGTGCCATCACCCCGGATGAGTCGTACAATGAGCAGTTCTTC.

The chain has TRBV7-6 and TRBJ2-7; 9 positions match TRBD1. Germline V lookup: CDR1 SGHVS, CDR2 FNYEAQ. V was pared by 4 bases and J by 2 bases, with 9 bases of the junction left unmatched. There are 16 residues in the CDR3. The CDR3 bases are TGTGCCAGCAGCTCCATCCGGGACAGGGCACCCTACGAGCAGTACTTC. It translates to CASSSIRDRAPYEQYF.

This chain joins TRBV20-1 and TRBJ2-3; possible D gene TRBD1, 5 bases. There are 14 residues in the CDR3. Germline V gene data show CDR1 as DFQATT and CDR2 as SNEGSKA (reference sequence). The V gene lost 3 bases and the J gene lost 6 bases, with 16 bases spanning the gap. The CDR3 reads CSASPRVGVDTQYF. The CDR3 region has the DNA TGCAGTGCTAGTCCTCGGGTAGGGGTGGATACGCAGTATTTT.

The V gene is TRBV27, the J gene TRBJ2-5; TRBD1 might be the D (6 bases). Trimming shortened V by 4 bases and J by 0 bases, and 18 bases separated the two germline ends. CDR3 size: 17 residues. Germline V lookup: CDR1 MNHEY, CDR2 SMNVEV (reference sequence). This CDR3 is CASSYDHAGEYQETQYF. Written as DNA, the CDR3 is TGTGCCAGCAGTTACGATCACGCAGGGGAGTACCAAGAGACCCAGTACTTC.

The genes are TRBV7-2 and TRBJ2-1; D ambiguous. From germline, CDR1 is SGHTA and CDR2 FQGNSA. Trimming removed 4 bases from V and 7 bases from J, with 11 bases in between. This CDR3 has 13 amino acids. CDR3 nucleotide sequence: TGTGCCAGCAGCTCCGTCAGATTTAATGAGCAGTTCTTC. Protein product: CASSSVRFNEQFF.

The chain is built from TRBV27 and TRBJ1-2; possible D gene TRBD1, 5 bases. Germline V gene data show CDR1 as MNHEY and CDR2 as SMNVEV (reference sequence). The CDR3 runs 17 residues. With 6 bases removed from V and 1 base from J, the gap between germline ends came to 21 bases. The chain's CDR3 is CASSSSPRWGVNYGYTF. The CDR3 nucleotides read TGTGCCAGCAGCAGCTCCCCCAGGTGGGGCGTTAACTATGGCTACACCTTC.

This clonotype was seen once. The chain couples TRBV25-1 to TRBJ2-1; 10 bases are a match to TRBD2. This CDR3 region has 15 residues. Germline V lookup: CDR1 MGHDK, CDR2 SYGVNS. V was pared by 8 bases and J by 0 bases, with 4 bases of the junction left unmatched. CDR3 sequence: CASASSGSSYNEQFF. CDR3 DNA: TGTGCCAGCGCTTCTAGCGGGAGCTCCTACAATGAGCAGTTCTTC.

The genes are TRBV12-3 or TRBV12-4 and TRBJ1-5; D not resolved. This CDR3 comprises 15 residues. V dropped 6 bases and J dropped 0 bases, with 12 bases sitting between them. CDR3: CASSLQPSSNQPQHF. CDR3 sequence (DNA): TGTGCCAGCAGCTTACAGCCGTCTAGCAATCAGCCCCAGCATTTT.

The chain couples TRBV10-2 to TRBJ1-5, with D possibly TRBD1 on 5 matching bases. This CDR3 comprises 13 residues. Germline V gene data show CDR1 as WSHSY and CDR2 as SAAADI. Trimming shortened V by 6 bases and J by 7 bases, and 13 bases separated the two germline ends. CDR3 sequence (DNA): TGCGCCAGCAGGGGGGGAAGGGAGCAGCCCCAGCATTTT. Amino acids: CASRGGREQPQHF.

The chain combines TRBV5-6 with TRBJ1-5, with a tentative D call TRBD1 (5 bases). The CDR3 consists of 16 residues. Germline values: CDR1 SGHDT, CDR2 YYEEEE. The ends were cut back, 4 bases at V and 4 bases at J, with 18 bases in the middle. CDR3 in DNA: TGTGCCAGCAGCCGGTTCCAGGTCCGGGGGAATCAGCCCCAGCATTTT. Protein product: CASSRFQVRGNQPQHF.